This T cell receptor (beta chain) was captured by sequencing in a study of shared clonotypes between healthy human individuals. This clone was recorded a few times. Method: immunoSEQ multiplex PCR; TCRdb's copy keeps in-frame clones and lacks some. The data show 600,000 to 750,000 clones, with roughly 70% seen just once and 1.8% held by the top ten. This TCR was sampled from a woman between 25 and 40 years old in good health. Material: memory CD4+ T cells sorted from blood. Subset in this sample: CD45RA-negative fraction.

CDR3 sequence (DNA): TGTGCCAGCAGCTTTAGCGGGAGGCGGAGCACAGATACGCAGTATTTT. Amino acid sequence: CASSFSGRRSTDTQYF. The genes are TRBV5-6 and TRBJ2-3, with TRBD2 matching over 10 bases. This CDR3 is 16 amino acids long. After removal of 2 bases from V and 0 bases from J, the junction contained 3 bases not matched to a gene. Germline values: CDR1 SGHDT, CDR2 YYEEEE. Looking up the rest from reference TRBV5-6 and TRBJ2-3 gives the full variable domain: DAGVTQSPTHLIKTRGQQVTLRCSPKSGHDTVSWYQQALGQGPQFIFQYYEEEERQRGNFPDRFSGHQFPNYSSELNVNALLLGDSALYLCASSFSGRRSTDTQYFGPGTRLTVL.